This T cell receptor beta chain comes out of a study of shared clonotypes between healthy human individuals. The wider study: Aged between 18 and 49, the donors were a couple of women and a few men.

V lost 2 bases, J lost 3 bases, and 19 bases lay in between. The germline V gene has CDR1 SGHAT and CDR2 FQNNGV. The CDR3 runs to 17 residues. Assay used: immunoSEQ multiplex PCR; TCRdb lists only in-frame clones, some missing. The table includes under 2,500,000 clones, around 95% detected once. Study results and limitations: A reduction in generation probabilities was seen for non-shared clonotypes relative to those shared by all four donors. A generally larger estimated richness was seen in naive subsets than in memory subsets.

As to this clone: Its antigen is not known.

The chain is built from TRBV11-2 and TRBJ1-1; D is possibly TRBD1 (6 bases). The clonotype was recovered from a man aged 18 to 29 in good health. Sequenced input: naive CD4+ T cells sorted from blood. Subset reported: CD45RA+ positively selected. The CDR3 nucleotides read TGTGCCAGCAGCTTAAGGGGGACCAACAGGCGGGACACTGAAGCTTTCTTT. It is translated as CASSLRGTNRRDTEAFF.